This T cell receptor beta chain appears in the sequencing data of a study of shared clonotypes between healthy human individuals. Germline CDR1 and CDR2: ENHRY and SYGVKD. Trimming removed 8 bases at V and 3 bases at J, with 14 bases between. The CDR3 loop spans 13 amino acids. Data came from immunoSEQ multiplex PCR; TCRdb stores just in-frame clones and leaves some out. The profile shows a few million clones, approximately 92% of them singletons. Selected positively for CCR7 and CD45RO-negative, naive CD8 cells excluded terminally differentiated effector memory CD45RA+ cells. The gene calls are TRBV10-3 and TRBJ2-7; perhaps TRBD2 as D (5 bases). The receptor was isolated from a man aged 18 to 30 in good health. Some clones in this sample may be carry-over from other donors' samples. Specimen: naive CD8+ T cells from PBMCs. Written as DNA, the CDR3 is TGTGCCATCTCCCCCGGACTGAACTACGAGCAGTACTTC. It yields the protein CAISPGLNYEQYF.